This is a list of T cell receptor beta chains from one sample in a study of cytomegalovirus exposure and HLA in healthy donors. Libraries were prepared by immunoSEQ multiplex PCR; TCRdb keeps only in-frame clonotypes and omits some of them. In the table there are some 110,000 clones, 70% to 90% of which are singletons. Specimen: PBMCs. The receptor set was obtained from a woman aged 18-29 years in good health and CMV-seropositive. CDR3s include the opening cysteine and the closing phenylalanine or tryptophan. The D gene is left open where the match is weak. The listing skips clone size in some rows; elsewhere it reads once, few, many or a size class.

clone_size,v_call,d_call,j_call,cdr3_length,cdr3_aa,cdr3_nt
once,TRBV11-3,TRBD1,TRBJ1-2,14,CASSFGDRGYGYTF,TGTGCCAGCAGCTTTGGCGACAGGGGCTATGGCTACACCTTC
NA,TRBV5-1,NA,TRBJ2-7,15,CASSFGAGGVGEQYF,TGCGCCAGCAGCTTTGGCGCGGGTGGGGTAGGAGAGCAGTACTTC
NA,TRBV9,TRBD2,TRBJ2-3,17,CASSVAGRGSPVDTQYF,TGTGCCAGCAGCGTAGCCGGACGCGGGAGCCCTGTGGATACGCAGTATTTT
NA,TRBV7-8,NA,TRBJ1-1,15,CASSPGGGLGAEAFF,TGTGCCAGCAGCCCGGGCGGGGGGCTTGGGGCTGAAGCTTTCTTT
NA,TRBV11-2,NA,TRBJ2-2,15,CASSPHGTAPGELFF,TGTGCCAGCAGCCCGCATGGAACAGCCCCCGGGGAGCTGTTTTTT
NA,TRBV5-1,NA,TRBJ2-1,16,CASSPLGQRERNEQFF,TGCGCCAGCAGCCCCCTCGGACAGCGGGAACGCAATGAGCAGTTCTTC
NA,TRBV6-1,TRBD2,TRBJ2-1,15,CASSEIAGGGNEQFF,TGTGCCAGCAGTGAGATAGCGGGGGGGGGGAATGAGCAGTTCTTC
few,TRBV6-5,NA,TRBJ2-3,13,CASSYLTADTQYF,TGTGCCAGCAGTTACCTGACAGCAGATACGCAGTATTTT
NA,TRBV7-2,TRBD1,TRBJ2-3,16,CASSLEGGNRANTQYF,TGTGCCAGCAGCTTAGAAGGGGGCAATAGGGCCAATACGCAGTATTTT
NA,TRBV30,NA,TRBJ2-3,14,CAWSAGGVGDTQYF,TGTGCCTGGAGCGCGGGTGGTGTTGGAGATACGCAGTATTTT
NA,TRBV4-2,NA,TRBJ1-1,16,CASSPTGRHPDTEAFF,TGTGCCAGCAGCCCGACAGGACGGCATCCTGACACTGAAGCTTTCTTT
few,TRBV7-9,NA,TRBJ1-6,15,CASSAGGGEVSPLHF,TGTGCCAGCAGCGCGGGGGGAGGTGAAGTTTCACCCCTCCACTTT
NA,TRBV19,TRBD2,TRBJ2-7,15,CASSIKAGGVYEQYF,TGTGCCAGTAGTATAAAAGCGGGAGGGGTATACGAGCAGTACTTC
NA,TRBV25-1,NA,TRBJ1-1,15,CASSESGVRGTEAFF,TGTGCCAGCAGTGAATCAGGGGTTCGGGGAACTGAAGCTTTCTTT
few,TRBV5-5,TRBD1,TRBJ2-5,15,CASSTQGTGEKTQYF,TGTGCCAGCAGCACGCAGGGGACAGGGGAAAAGACCCAGTACTTC
NA,TRBV6-6,NA,TRBJ1-1,14,CASNIGQLNTEAFF,TGTGCCAGCAACATCGGACAGCTGAACACTGAAGCTTTCTTT
NA,TRBV29-1,TRBD1,TRBJ1-3,16,CSVAPGQALSGNTIYF,TGCAGCGTCGCCCCGGGACAGGCGCTCTCTGGAAACACCATATATTTT
once,TRBV9,TRBD1,TRBJ2-5,16,CASSPLGTGGRQAQYF,TGTGCCAGCAGCCCTCTGGGGACAGGGGGCAGGCAGGCCCAGTACTTC
NA,TRBV6-5,TRBD1,TRBJ2-2,16,CASSYDTGDNTGELFF,TGTGCCAGCAGTTACGACACAGGGGACAACACCGGGGAGCTGTTTTTT
NA,TRBV2,NA,TRBJ1-1,13,CASSQNSGWRSFF,TGTGCCAGCAGTCAAAACAGCGGGTGGAGGTCTTTCTTT
NA,TRBV5-1,TRBD2,TRBJ2-3,16,CASSPHVGGSPDTQYF,TGCGCCAGCAGCCCTCACGTGGGGGGGTCACCAGATACGCAGTATTTT
NA,TRBV10-3,NA,TRBJ2-1,12,CAISEYRDEQFF,TGTGCCATCAGTGAGTACAGGGACGAGCAGTTCTTC
NA,TRBV18,NA,TRBJ1-2,14,CASSRGERADGYTF,TGTGCCAGCTCGCGGGGCGAGAGGGCGGATGGCTACACCTTC
NA,TRBV7-3,NA,TRBJ2-3,14,CASSSGGRTDTQYF,TGTGCCAGCAGCTCTGGAGGACGTACGGATACGCAGTATTTT
once,TRBV5-6,TRBD1,TRBJ2-5,15,CASSSKTGYQETQYF,TGTGCCAGCAGCTCGAAGACAGGGTACCAAGAGACCCAGTACTTC
NA,TRBV2,TRBD1,TRBJ1-5,14,CASSVGQGVQPQHF,TGTGCCAGCAGCGTGGGACAGGGGGTTCAGCCCCAGCATTTT
NA,TRBV7-2,TRBD2,TRBJ2-1,15,CASSFGTSGRNEQFF,TGTGCCAGCAGCTTTGGGACTAGCGGGAGGAATGAGCAGTTCTTC
NA,TRBV11-2,TRBD1,TRBJ2-7,16,CASSLAGTGTVYEQYF,TGTGCCAGCAGCTTAGCCGGGACAGGGACGGTGTACGAGCAGTACTTC
NA,TRBV4-1,NA,TRBJ2-5,15,CASSQDPSPQETQYF,TGCGCCAGCAGCCAAGATCCGAGCCCCCAAGAGACCCAGTACTTC
NA,TRBV5-4,TRBD1,TRBJ1-1,14,CASSFGQGNTEAFF,TGTGCCAGCAGCTTCGGACAGGGGAACACTGAAGCTTTCTTT
NA,TRBV5-4,TRBD1,TRBJ2-3,13,CASSLDREDTQYF,TGTGCCAGCAGCCTCGACAGGGAAGATACGCAGTATTTT
NA,TRBV2,TRBD1,TRBJ1-1,12,CASRIGTVGAFF,TGTGCCAGCAGGATCGGGACAGTAGGGGCTTTCTTT
NA,TRBV28,NA,TRBJ2-7,14,CASGTQGRGNEQYF,TGTGCCAGCGGTACCCAGGGGAGAGGGAACGAGCAGTACTTC
few,TRBV5-1,TRBD2,TRBJ2-1,15,CASSLRTSGTNEQFF,TGCGCCAGCAGCTTGAGGACTAGCGGGACAAATGAGCAGTTCTTC
NA,TRBV29-1,NA,TRBJ1-1,15,CSVEHDSLGNTEAFF,TGCAGCGTTGAACATGATAGCCTAGGAAACACTGAAGCTTTCTTT
NA,TRBV2,TRBD2,TRBJ2-5,17,CASSESTLAGVTETQYF,TGTGCCAGCAGTGAAAGTACGCTAGCGGGAGTAACAGAGACCCAGTACTTC
NA,TRBV6-5,NA,TRBJ1-1,15,CASMNRERMNTEAFF,TGTGCCAGTATGAACAGGGAAAGGATGAACACTGAAGCTTTCTTT
NA,TRBV5-1,TRBD2,TRBJ2-5,14,CASSSAGGRETQYF,TGCGCCAGCAGCTCCGCGGGGGGAAGGGAGACCCAGTACTTC
NA,TRBV10-2,NA,TRBJ1-2,14,CASSESGGVRGYTF,TGCGCCAGCAGTGAGTCTGGCGGGGTGAGGGGCTACACCTTC
NA,TRBV2,TRBD1,TRBJ1-1,14,CASTPRTGHTEAFF,TGTGCCAGCACCCCCCGGACAGGGCACACTGAAGCTTTCTTT
NA,TRBV30,NA,TRBJ2-6,16,CAWRLKGISGANVLTF,TGTGCCTGGAGGCTCAAGGGGATCTCTGGGGCCAACGTCCTGACTTTC
NA,TRBV10-3,NA,TRBJ1-5,17,CAISEYREGYSNQPQHF,TGTGCCATCAGTGAGTACAGGGAGGGGTATAGCAATCAGCCCCAGCATTTT
NA,TRBV29-1,TRBD1,TRBJ2-7,13,CSVRSQGELEQYF,TGCAGCGTTCGTTCGCAGGGGGAGCTCGAGCAGTACTTC
NA,TRBV4-1,NA,TRBJ1-4,14,CASSQEPTGGELFF,TGCGCCAGCAGCCAAGAACCAACGGGGGGGGAACTGTTTTTT
few,TRBV5-1,TRBD1,TRBJ1-5,14,CASSQGQDNQPQHF,TGCGCCAGCAGCCAAGGACAGGACAATCAGCCCCAGCATTTT
NA,TRBV11-3,TRBD1,TRBJ2-5,15,CASSLVAGTGDAQYF,TGTGCCAGCAGCTTAGTGGCAGGGACAGGGGATGCCCAGTACTTC
NA,TRBV4-2,NA,TRBJ2-7,10,CASSLYEQYF,TGTGCCAGCAGTTTATACGAGCAGTACTTC
NA,TRBV19,TRBD1,TRBJ2-1,15,CASGNRGRRKNQQFF,TGTGCCAGCGGGAACAGGGGGCGACGGAAGAATCAGCAGTTCTTC
NA,TRBV29-1,TRBD2,TRBJ2-7,14,CSAGVGLGIYEQYF,TGCAGCGCCGGGGTGGGACTAGGCATTTACGAGCAGTACTTC
once,TRBV11-2,NA,TRBJ2-2,15,CASSLEMGATGELFF,TGTGCCAGCAGCTTAGAGATGGGGGCCACCGGGGAGCTGTTTTTT